The 17 T cell receptor beta chains reported below all come from one sample, sequenced in a study of identical twins. One entry per CDR3 protein, called by TCRdb with MiXCR from the 5' RACE reads. The sample consists of some 250,000 distinct CDR3 sequences, 10% to 15% of them appearing once. These data are also associated with another study on yellow fever vaccine responses in identical twins.

The material sequenced was memory (CD45RO+) T cells sorted from blood. The source is a woman under 30 in good health.

This clonotype was observed a few times. V gene TRBV9 combines with J gene TRBJ1-1; D not resolved. V was shortened by 4 bases and J by 0 bases, with 16 bases between the two germline ends. CDR1 and CDR2 from the germline V gene are SGDLS and YYNGEE. CDR3 length: 16 residues. The CDR3 sequence: CASSPLLRVMNTEAFF. In DNA form, the CDR3 reads TGTGCCAGCAGCCCCCTATTGCGGGTCATGAACACTGAAGCTTTCTTT.

Many counts were recorded for this clonotype. The CDR3 region has the DNA TGCGCCAGCAGCGTCAGGAACACAGATACGCAGTATTTT. It is translated as CASSVRNTDTQYF. The rearrangement links TRBV5-1 to TRBJ2-3; D gene unclear. Trimming shortened V by 4 bases and J by 2 bases, and 8 bases separated the two germline ends. Germline CDR1 reads SGHRS; CDR2 reads YFSETQ. The CDR3 extends over 13 amino acids.

This clonotype showed up just a few times. The V call is TRBV20-1, the J call TRBJ2-7, with TRBD2 as a possible D gene (5 bases). The CDR3 contains 13 residues. Germline assignment: CDR1 DFQATT and CDR2 SNEGSKA (reference sequence). V shed 2 bases and J shed 4 bases, with 12 bases lying between them. CDR3 bases: TGCAGTGCTAGACACACGGACTCATACGAGCAGTACTTC. This sequence encodes CSARHTDSYEQYF.

This clonotype was picked up a small number of times. The chain uses TRBV7-9 and TRBJ2-7; maybe TRBD1 (5 bases). Germline CDR1 and CDR2: SEHNR and FQNEAQ (reference sequence). V dropped 4 bases and J dropped 12 bases, with 25 bases sitting between them. CDR3 length: 15 residues. CDR3 loop: CASSSSGIGHPMGYF. The CDR3, as DNA: TGTGCCAGCAGCTCTAGTGGGATTGGACATCCGATGGGGTACTTC.

The chain employs TRBV6-1 and TRBJ2-1, with 8 bases lining up with TRBD2. The CDR3 is 17 amino acids. Per the germline V gene, CDR1 is MNHNS and CDR2 is SASEGT. Trimming cost V 7 bases and J 2 bases; bases outside gene matches: 13. CDR3 loop: CASTRLAGGTPYNEQFF. In DNA form, the CDR3 reads TGTGCCAGCACACGACTTGCGGGAGGAACCCCCTACAATGAGCAGTTCTTC.

CDR3 coding DNA: TGTGCCAGTTCCGGGACAGGGGTTGCTGGGGCCAACGTCCTGACTTTC. Translated: CASSGTGVAGANVLTF. This chain links TRBV6-4 with TRBJ2-6; 10 nucleotides match TRBD1. This CDR3 comprises 16 residues. The V gene's germline CDR1 is MRHNA and CDR2 SNTAGT. J lost 2 bases, V lost 9 bases, and 7 bases had no gene match.

The table lists this clonotype with a few counts. The chain carries TRBV3-1 and TRBJ1-1; tentatively, D is TRBD1 (5 bases). The CDR3 runs 15 residues. Trimming shortened V by 2 bases and J by 7 bases, and 17 bases separated the two germline ends. Germline V CDR1 and CDR2: LGHDT, YNNKEL (reference sequence). The DNA for the CDR3 is TGTGCCAGCAGCCAACCCCCGGGGCAGGGCGGTGAAGCTTTCTTT. Residues: CASSQPPGQGGEAFF.

The V gene is TRBV12-3 or TRBV12-4, the J gene TRBJ1-2; D may be TRBD1 (6 bases). The ends were cut back, 5 bases at V and 2 bases at J, with 12 bases in the middle. There are 14 residues in the CDR3. CDR3 bases: TGTGCCAGCAGTAATACTGGACAGAACTATGGCTACACCTTC. Residues: CASSNTGQNYGYTF.

The V call is TRBV6-5, the J call TRBJ1-4; D is possibly TRBD1 (6 bases). Between the trimmed V and J ends, which lost 8 bases and 14 bases, there was a span of 18 bases. Germline V gene data show CDR1 as MNHEY and CDR2 as SVGAGI. The length of the CDR3 is 12 residues. In DNA, the CDR3 is TGTGCCAGCGGAAACGAACAGGGAAGGCTGTTTTTT. Its protein is CASGNEQGRLFF.

The rearrangement joins TRBV7-9 to TRBJ1-5; D is ambiguous. The germline V gene encodes CDR1 SEHNR and CDR2 FQNEAQ (reference sequence). The CDR3 runs to 13 residues. The ends were cut back, 5 bases at V and 4 bases at J, with 9 bases in the middle. Here the CDR3 DNA reads TGTGCCAGCAGCCGCGGTAGTAATCAGCCCCAGCATTTT. It encodes CASSRGSNQPQHF.

This clonotype was counted only a few times. V usage is TRBV5-1 and J usage is TRBJ2-7; D is ambiguous. This CDR3 contains 17 residues. V lost 6 bases and J 0 bases, leaving 22 bases between the germline ends. Germline V gives CDR1 SGHRS, CDR2 YFSETQ. In DNA, the CDR3 is TGCGCCAGCACCCTTTCGGTTTCGACTTTTAGCTCCTACGAGCAGTACTTC. It is translated as CASTLSVSTFSSYEQYF.

In nucleotides, the CDR3 is TGTGCCAGCAGTCCCTCGCAGGGGTTCGGGGAGACCCAGTACTTC. Translating gives CASSPSQGFGETQYF. The gene calls are TRBV28 and TRBJ2-5; weak D call: TRBD1 (6 bases). Germline CDR1 and CDR2: MDHEN and SYDVKM. Trimming removed 5 bases from V and 5 bases from J, with 18 bases in between. The CDR3 is 15 amino acids.

Only a few counts were recorded for this clonotype. The chain links TRBV9 to TRBJ1-2; TRBD1 aligns across 7 bases. From germline, CDR1 is SGDLS and CDR2 YYNGEE. This CDR3 has 14 residues. V shed 6 bases, J shed 8 bases, and the junction held 13 bases outside the gene matches. The CDR3 DNA sequence: TGTGCCAGCAACCTTTCGGGACAGATAGGAGGCTACACCTTC. Residues: CASNLSGQIGGYTF.

V usage is TRBV25-1 and J usage is TRBJ2-1; 11 bases fit TRBD2. Unmatched junction bases numbered 19, after V lost 3 bases and J lost 0 bases. CDR3 length equals 22 residues. Germline-derived CDR1 and CDR2 are MGHDK and SYGVNS. CDR3 DNA: TGTGCCAGCAGTGATCCCGACTGGGCTAGCGGGGGGCCTCCGAGCTCCTACAATGAGCAGTTCTTC. This gives the protein CASSDPDWASGGPPSSYNEQFF.

The rearrangement joins TRBV20-1 to TRBJ2-3; D not certain. V was clipped by 0 bases and J by 1 base, with 5 bases between them. The V gene's germline CDR1 is DFQATT and CDR2 SNEGSKA (reference sequence). This CDR3 is 13 amino acids long. The CDR3 bases are TGCAGTGCTAGAGATCAAGGCACAGATACGCAGTATTTT. Translated, it gives CSARDQGTDTQYF.

This clonotype came up a few times. V usage is TRBV7-2 and J usage is TRBJ1-2; a possible D gene is TRBD1 (6 bases). The CDR3 has 13 amino acids. Looked up from germline, CDR1 is SGHTA and CDR2 is FQGNSA. V was shortened by 6 bases and J by 4 bases, with 12 bases between the two germline ends. CDR3: CASRRDRLYGYTF. The CDR3 DNA reads as TGTGCCAGCAGACGAGACAGGCTCTATGGCTACACCTTC.

This clonotype came up many times. J is TRBJ1-5 and V is TRBV28, with D uncertain. The CDR3 contains 19 residues. Germline V lookup: CDR1 MDHEN, CDR2 SYDVKM. V was trimmed by 7 bases and J by 0 bases, leaving 25 bases between them. The CDR3 DNA sequence: TGTGCCAGCACTCCCCCCCTTTATAAGCGGACCTGTAGCAATCAGCCCCAGCATTTT. Protein sequence: CASTPPLYKRTCSNQPQHF.